These T cell receptor beta chains were read from a single sample in a study of radiation and T cells in renal cell carcinoma. Libraries were prepared by immunoSEQ multiplex PCR; TCRdb keeps only in-frame clonotypes and omits some of them. This repertoire shows roughly 100,000 clones, 75% to 90% found once; its top ten account for under 9.5%. The input for sequencing was blood, taken from a patient whose treatment included radiotherapy and nephrectomy. The receptors here all came from a man aged 45-65 years with renal cell carcinoma. Both conserved end residues are part of each CDR3. D genes are given only for firm matches. Clone size is not always given. Where it is, it says once, few, many or a class for expanded clones.

.,TRBJ1-1,.,TRBV7-2,CASSFYGQNTEAFF,TGTGCCAGCAGCTTTTATGGGCAGAACACTGAAGCTTTCTTT
.,TRBJ2-5,.,TRBV5-4,CASSSGTSQETQYF,TGTGCCAGCAGTTCCGGGACTTCTCAAGAGACCCAGTACTTC
.,TRBJ2-2,.,TRBV9,CASSQNSNTGELFF,TGTGCCAGCAGCCAGAATTCGAACACCGGGGAGCTGTTTTTT
.,TRBJ1-2,.,TRBV6-6,CATQDSSYYGYTF,TGTGCCACTCAAGACAGCTCCTACTATGGCTACACCTTC
.,TRBJ2-3,.,TRBV30,CAWSVGADTQYF,TGTGCCTGGAGTGTGGGCGCAGATACGCAGTATTTT
TRBD1,TRBJ2-3,.,TRBV5-1,CASSLGDRGPDTQYF,TGCGCCAGCAGCTTGGGGGACAGGGGGCCAGATACGCAGTATTTT
TRBD1,TRBJ1-2,.,TRBV6-5,CASTNTRQGGYTF,TGTGCCAGCACCAATACCCGACAGGGTGGCTACACCTTC
.,TRBJ2-7,once,TRBV5-1,CASSSGLDTDYEQYF,TGCGCCAGCAGCTCAGGGTTGGACACTGACTACGAGCAGTACTTC
TRBD1,TRBJ1-4,.,TRBV27,CASSLRGLGEKLFF,TGTGCCAGCAGTCTCAGGGGGCTCGGGGAAAAACTGTTTTTT
TRBD1,TRBJ2-1,.,TRBV6-1,CASSGQGYSYNEQFF,TGTGCCAGCAGTGGACAGGGCTACTCCTACAATGAGCAGTTCTTC
.,TRBJ1-2,.,TRBV5-1,CASSDLVYGYTF,TGCGCCAGCAGCGATCTGGTCTATGGCTACACCTTC
.,TRBJ2-2,.,TRBV30,CAWSVEDAAVPLSGELFF,.
.,TRBJ1-3,.,TRBV6-6,CATRESGNTIYF,TGTGCCACCCGGGAGAGCGGAAACACCATATATTTT
TRBD1,TRBJ2-7,.,TRBV5-1,CASSRQGAAYEQYF,TGCGCCAGCAGCCGGCAGGGGGCTGCCTACGAGCAGTACTTC
TRBD2,TRBJ2-1,.,TRBV14,CASSHRTSGRSPYNEQFF,TGTGCCAGCAGCCACCGCACTAGCGGGAGATCCCCCTACAATGAGCAGTTCTTC
TRBD1,TRBJ1-4,.,TRBV9,CASSIGTATNEKLFF,TGTGCCAGCAGTATAGGGACAGCAACTAATGAAAAACTGTTTTTT
TRBD1,TRBJ2-3,.,TRBV6-1,CASSEDRGTDTQYF,TGTGCCAGCAGTGAAGACAGGGGAACAGATACGCAGTATTTT
.,TRBJ2-1,few,TRBV29-1,CSVGPSYNEQFF,TGCAGCGTCGGGCCCTCCTACAATGAGCAGTTCTTC
.,TRBJ1-5,.,TRBV5-1,CASSSEAGDNQPQHF,TGCGCCAGCAGCTCGGAGGCGGGAGACAATCAGCCCCAGCATTTT
.,TRBJ2-2,.,TRBV5-1,CASSRTGQGGTGELFF,TGCGCCAGCAGCCGGACCGGACAGGGAGGGACCGGGGAGCTGTTTTTT
TRBD1,TRBJ2-7,few,TRBV19,CASSIEGQGPYEQYF,TGTGCCAGTAGTATAGAGGGACAGGGCCCCTACGAGCAGTACTTC
.,TRBJ2-7,.,TRBV7-9,CASTDSYEQYF,TGTGCCAGCACCGACAGCTACGAGCAGTACTTC
.,TRBJ2-1,.,TRBV6-5,CASSSADSLVDEQFF,TGTGCCAGCAGTTCCGCCGACAGCCTGGTGGATGAGCAGTTCTTC